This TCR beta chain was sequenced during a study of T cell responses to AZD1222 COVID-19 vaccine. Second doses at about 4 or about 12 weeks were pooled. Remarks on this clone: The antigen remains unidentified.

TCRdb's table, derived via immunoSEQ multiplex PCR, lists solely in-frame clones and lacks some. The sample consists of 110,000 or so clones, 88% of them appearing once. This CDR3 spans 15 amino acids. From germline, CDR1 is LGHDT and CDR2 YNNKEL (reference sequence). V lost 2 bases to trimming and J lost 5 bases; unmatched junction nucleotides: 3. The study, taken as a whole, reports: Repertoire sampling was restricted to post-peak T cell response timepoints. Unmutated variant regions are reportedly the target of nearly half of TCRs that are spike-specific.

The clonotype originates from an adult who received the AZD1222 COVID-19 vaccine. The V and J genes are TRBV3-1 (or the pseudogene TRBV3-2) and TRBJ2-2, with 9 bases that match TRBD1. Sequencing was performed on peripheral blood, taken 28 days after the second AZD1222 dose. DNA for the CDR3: TGTGCCAGCAGCCAATCGACAGGGGGAACCGGGGAGCTGTTTTTT. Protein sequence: CASSQSTGGTGELFF.